This T cell receptor (beta chain) was identified during a study of cytomegalovirus exposure and HLA in healthy donors (dated by TCRdb to 2017 to 2019). Regarding the complete study: An earlier analysis of 550 to 700 of the donors reported 250 to 350 Gb of sequence data and 117 million unique TCR beta sequences from about 179 million T cells. To decide whether each TCR beta V gene segment behaved as functional or pseudogenic, an earlier analysis of some 600 of the donors relied on high-throughput TCR beta sequencing. Among some 400 genotyped donors of the cohort, an average of about 220,000 unique TCR beta nucleotide sequences was sequenced per donor, of which about 19% were non-productive. The aim of the study was to test whether cataloging public T cell receptors could identify signatures of past pathogen exposure. Using immunosequencing, the study profiled T cell repertoires from 550 to 750 subjects and related those repertoires to cytomegalovirus serostatus. All discovery cohort repertoires had been generated on a single sequencing platform. The number of typed donors differed by locus: about 620-640 for A, B, C, DRB1 and DQB1; approximately 520 for DQA1; around 610 for DPA1; and about 450 for DPB1. Four to six DR-DQ haplotypes were handled as single units for association and clustering because linkage in the cohort was strong. Along with the roughly 670-subject first cohort, a separate validation cohort of about 110 different subjects was used. In the later analysis, no new phenotypic data were used to find candidate immune exposures; instead, reliance was placed on TCR beta sequences and their occurrence across donors. Of the roughly 410 genotyped donors, less than 90% were placed in the genetic ancestry cluster associated with self-reported Caucasian donors. In a later analysis, previously published TCR beta repertoires from 666 donors were re-analyzed and high-resolution HLA genotyping was added so that TCR occurrence patterns could be studied. To predict cytomegalovirus infection status, the study brought together high-throughput TCR immunosequencing, statistical association of individual TCRs with disease status, and machine learning. Genome-wide SNP genotypes for about 65% of the 666 donors were used in a later genetic analysis, which treated that subset as a discovery cohort. HLA typing included class I and class II loci at four-digit resolution. Approximately 310 gigabases of sequencing data and around 85 million unique TCR sequences made up an early release that covered some 640 HLA-typed donors. Donor age, sex, ethnicity and CMV serostatus were compiled together with the repertoire data.

V and J lose 5 bases and 2 bases, and a span of 9 bases separates them. From its cysteine to its phenylalanine, the CDR3 spans 13 amino acids. Only the CDR3 DNA is retained, 39 bases long and in frame from the first base. CDR1 and CDR2, looked up from the germline V gene (reference sequence), are LNHDA and SQIVND. The paper's findings and limits, for the study overall: Presence/absence analyses assumed roughly uniform sequencing depth across donors, an assumption that may not hold. Three of the identified cytomegalovirus-associated TCR beta chains were confirmed in vitro to be specific for cytomegalovirus antigens. Approximately 16 rarely observed V segments, including chromosome 9 orphons, were excluded from the earlier analysis of a few hundred of the donors because counts were too low. A cluster of highly shared sequence variants was judged likely to represent a technical artifact of the sequencing pipeline. HLA typing was unavailable for some donors at each locus, so association tests used only the typed subset. Some IMGT-functional V segments, including TRBV6-2 and TRBV6-3, could not be distinguished by the 87-base-pair reads and were therefore excluded. In both the original and validation cohorts, the classifier was reported to diagnose cytomegalovirus status with high specificity and sensitivity. A total of 150 to 200 TCR beta chains were listed by the study as associated with cytomegalovirus. In a later genetic analysis, a missense DCLRE1C variant was associated with V-gene and J-gene trimming of TCR beta chains, and the association was replicated in an independent cohort. In this cohort, only TCR beta chains were sequenced, and detectable features were limited by the absence of alpha or paired-chain data. A later analysis found that HLA-associated TCR beta chains were more clonally expanded and had lower generation probabilities than equally common non-associated chains. While some public TCRs were present in many individuals, most TCR sequences turned up only very rarely across donors. A further reported finding was that TCR beta sequences accurately predicted the HLA-A and HLA-B alleles for most subjects in the first cohort. Most CMV-associated TCR beta chains appeared to be HLA-restricted in a later analysis, and the HLA associations seemed to be driven largely by CMV exposure. A later analysis associated roughly 17,000 TCR beta sequences with specific HLA alleles at a false discovery rate of 0.05. Several of the top co-occurrence clusters appeared to be linked to parvovirus B19, influenza, CMV and Epstein-Barr virus, according to a later analysis. Compared with the roughly 710-donor mean, donors in an Asian-associated ancestry cluster had fewer N-insertions in productive TCRs, according to a later genetic analysis. The authors suggested that the approach could potentially be extended to other disease states and immunological phenotypes. In a later analysis, the rate of TCR association differed among HLA loci, with DRB1 alleles having the most associated TCRs and HLA-C alleles having the fewest. Linkage disequilibrium might explain the correlated functional status among segregating V segments, but an unknown experimental factor could not be ruled out. Immune exposure information for the cohort was limited to CMV serostatus. When HLA alleles, especially DR and DQ, strongly co-occurred, TCR associations were difficult to assign to individual alleles. An earlier analysis of roughly 570 of the donors showed that most TCR beta V segments appeared in productive rearrangements either about 90% or about 30% of the time, which broadly matched IMGT annotations.

The cohort was made up of several hundred healthy bone marrow donors. All cohort members were sampled while nominally healthy, although unrecorded immune exposures were likely present. The donor was CMV seronegative and was included in the group of under 450 seronegative cohort members. Every donor gave a peripheral blood sample, and the peripheral blood mononuclear cells from that sample were used for TCR beta sequencing. The Qiagen DNeasy Blood Extraction Kit was used to extract genomic DNA from the blood cell samples. Note on this clone: Its antigen is currently not known.

Library preparation was by the immunoSEQ multiplex PCR assay. The multiplex PCR relied on a mix of 60 forward primers for TCR Vbeta segments and 13 reverse primers for TCR Jbeta segments. The CDR3 region of rearranged TCR beta genes was amplified from genomic DNA by a multiplex PCR assay. The amplified TCR beta libraries were sequenced on the Illumina HiSeq System as 87-base-pair reads. The authors' pipeline ran thus. Across the 670 or so repertoires, a later analysis counted about 81 million unique TCR beta chains, 9 million to 14 million of which were shared by at least two donors. A nearest-neighbor algorithm error-corrected the raw reads and collapsed the reads into unique sequences, merging closely related sequences to remove PCR and sequencing errors. CDR3 sequences were aligned to IMGT reference sequences to assign V, D and J gene segments. For a sequence to be retained, at least a six-nucleotide match to both a V gene segment and a J gene segment was required. A rearrangement counted as productive if the CDR3 had no stop codons and remained in frame with V and J, and every other rearrangement counted as non-productive. Following IMGT convention, CDR3 was defined as the stretch from the second conserved V-encoded cysteine to the conserved J-encoded phenylalanine. In an earlier analysis of 500 to 650 of the donors, sequences lacking an unambiguous match to a single V gene segment were excluded. In an earlier analysis of a few hundred of the donors, V segments were called functional above 56.7% productive rearrangements and were called segregating when the between-donor standard deviation exceeded 5%. A statistical classification framework was developed to diagnose cytomegalovirus status using the catalog of TCR beta chain sequences. In a later analysis, V and J genes were assigned by comparing TCR nucleotide sequences against IMGT/GENE-DB human TR gene sequences. The TCRdist pipeline was used in a later analysis to assign CDR3 sequences and most-parsimonious VDJ recombination scenarios. In a later analysis, every TCR beta chain was defined by the combination of its CDR3 amino acid sequence and its V-gene family, and reads without a unique V-gene family were dropped. A later analysis removed 592 highly shared, low-generation-probability nucleotide sequences to deal with suspected cross-contamination and a sequencing artifact. In a later analysis, a clonal expansion index was calculated for each public chain from normalized within-repertoire ranks of inferred template counts. In a later analysis, generation probabilities were computed using a VDJ recombination model fitted to out-of-frame rearrangements, and the results were checked against IGoR. Hypergeometric tests were used in a later analysis to score TCR-TCR, TCR-HLA and TCR-CMV co-occurrence, with a repertoire-size bias correction applied to the TCR pairs. A later analysis estimated false discovery rates by permuting HLA or CMV assignments 20 times. In a later analysis, co-occurring TCRs were grouped with DBSCAN, and TCRdist sequence similarity was added when clustering was performed within HLA-allele-positive subsets. Repertoires with fewer than 30,000 or more than 120,000 public chains, plus five repertoires with anomalous nucleotide sharing, were excluded from co-occurrence clustering. TCRdb obtained this table from immuneACCESS and retained in-frame rearrangements with V and J assigned. These tables miss some clones; where compared with another copy, unresolved V genes account for less than half of the shortfall, and the remainder is unexplained. For V, J and clone size, that table is used; D and trimming come from the DNA. For this sample, the table gives tens of thousands of clones. The top ten constitute approximately 1.8% of the sample.

Sequencing was carried out using PBMCs. This sequence uses TRBV19 and TRBJ1-2; a tentative D match to TRBD1 spans 5 bases. This clonotype was sampled from a young woman in good health and CMV-seronegative. The DNA sequence reads TGTGCCAGTAGTGTCACAGGCAACTATGGCTACACCTTC. It encodes CASSVTGNYGYTF.